The present T cell receptor beta chain was sequenced within a study of regulatory T cells in long-lasting Graves disease. Turning to the study itself: Persistence in Graves' disease denoted antithyroid drug use beyond 5 years alongside positive TSH receptor antibodies. Points from the study as a whole: Researchers examined only peripheral blood and not thyroid tissue. Authors noted too few samples as a limitation.

This CDR3 is built from 18 residues. V was trimmed by 1 base and J by 0 bases, leaving 16 bases between them. Investigators prepared the TCR beta libraries by applying iRepertoire HTBI primers and Arm-PCR of CDR3 regions. TCRdb passed the multiplex PCR reads through MiXCR, listing each CDR3 protein once. In the table there are under 500,000 distinct CDR3 sequences, under 25% of which are singletons. This clonotype has ten or more counts. The target antigen is unknown. Time point denoted: persistent/refractory GD, antithyroid drugs over 5 years with positive TRAb. RNA extracted from PBMCs served as the sequencing template. Peripheral blood, approximately 9 milliliters per patient, was collected in EDTA tubes.

Specimen: peripheral blood mononuclear cells (PBMCs), collected when the disease was refractory, from a patient treated with antithyroid drugs. The rearrangement uses TRBV12-3 or TRBV12-4 and TRBJ1-5, with D tentatively TRBD1 (6 bases). This clonotype was obtained from a female donor with Graves disease. CDR3 sequence (DNA): TGTGCCAGCAGTTTAGTTTTCGCAGGGGCGGATAGCAATCAGCCCCAGCATTTT. Its translation: CASSLVFAGADSNQPQHF.